One and the same sample provided the 14 T cell receptor beta chains below, sequenced in a study of PD-1 blockade in classical Hodgkin lymphoma. Every patient relapsed after autologous stem cell transplantation, and brentuximab vedotin exposure varied. Libraries were prepared by immunoSEQ multiplex PCR; TCRdb keeps only in-frame clonotypes and omits some of them. Among approximately 150,000 clones listed, approximately 81% were seen once. This sample comprised peripheral blood mononuclear cells (PBMCs), obtained before the second cycle of nivolumab. These receptor sequences come from a human donor with classical Hodgkin lymphoma.

The chain uses TRBV6-5 and TRBJ2-3; 9 nucleotides agree with TRBD1. In germline, CDR1 is MNHEY, CDR2 SVGAGI. This CDR3 contains 15 residues. Trimming took 6 bases from V and 2 from J; bases not matched to a gene: 6. CDR3 sequence: CASRGDRENTDTQYF. CDR3 coding DNA: TGTGCCAGCAGAGGGGACAGGGAGAACACAGATACGCAGTATTTT.

There are a few counts of this clone. This chain joins TRBV28 and TRBJ2-7; the D gene is possibly TRBD1 (6 bases). V shed 2 bases and J shed 0 bases, with 14 bases lying between them. This CDR3 has 16 amino acids. Germline assignment: CDR1 MDHEN and CDR2 SYDVKM. The chain's CDR3 is CASSLPWADSSYEQYF. The CDR3 DNA reads TGTGCCAGCAGTTTACCGTGGGCGGACAGCTCCTACGAGCAGTACTTC.

J is TRBJ2-7 and V is TRBV28; D is unclear. The CDR3 sequence is 11 residues long. Per germline, CDR1 MDHEN and CDR2 SYDVKM. The V and J ends lost 3 bases and 6 bases respectively, with 6 bases between them. The CDR3 region is CASSFGAEQYF. DNA of the CDR3: TGTGCCAGCAGTTTTGGAGCCGAGCAGTACTTC.

The J gene is TRBJ2-3, the V gene TRBV18, with D possibly TRBD1 on 6 matching bases. The CDR3 length is 13 residues. CDR1 and CDR2 (germline): KGHSH, LQKENI. The V gene lost 0 bases and the J gene lost 5 bases, with 6 bases spanning the gap. CDR3 DNA: TGTGCCAGCTCACCACCAGGGGGAGATACGCAGTATTTT. Translated: CASSPPGGDTQYF.

This clone was picked up a small number of times. The CDR3 bases are TGTGCCAGTAGGGAACAGGGTGGAAACACCATATATTTT. It specifies CASREQGGNTIYF. The chain uses TRBV19 and TRBJ1-3; D perhaps matches TRBD1 (6 bases). Germline V gene sequence: CDR1 LNHDA, CDR2 SQIVND (reference sequence). Trimming cost V 6 bases and J 3 bases, with 9 bases left between them. The CDR3 runs to 13 residues.

The V call is TRBV19, the J call TRBJ1-3; TRBD1 is a possible D gene (6 bases). The CDR3 has 14 residues. V was trimmed by 4 bases and J by 0 bases, leaving 7 bases between them. The germline V gene has CDR1 LNHDA and CDR2 SQIVND (reference sequence). CDR3 sequence: CASSTDSSGNTIYF. The CDR3 DNA sequence: TGTGCCAGTAGTACGGACAGCTCTGGAAACACCATATATTTT.

The chain joins TRBV11-3 to TRBJ2-7, with D tentatively TRBD1 (6 bases). Trimming stripped 5 bases from V and 1 base from J, with 12 bases between. The germline V gene encodes CDR1 SGHNT and CDR2 YENEEA. The length of the CDR3 is 14 residues. CDR3 loop: CASSRGGDSYEQYF. In DNA form, the CDR3 reads TGTGCCAGCAGCCGAGGGGGAGATTCCTACGAGCAGTACTTC.

In this sample, this clone turned up a few times. V and J are TRBV6-1 and TRBJ2-5; 14 bases agree with TRBD2. Germline CDR1 and CDR2: MNHNS and SASEGT. The J segment lost 1 base and the V segment lost 2 bases, leaving 3 bases of the junction unmatched. CDR3 length: 17 amino acids. The CDR3 spells CASSELGLAGGQETQYF. Here the CDR3 DNA reads TGTGCCAGCAGTGAATTAGGACTAGCGGGGGGCCAAGAGACCCAGTACTTC.

This chain links TRBV11-2 with TRBJ2-3; TRBD1 or TRBD2 may be the D gene (5 bases each). The V end was cut by 4 bases, the J end by 7 bases, with 24 bases between. The CDR3 contains 17 residues. Germline V CDR1 and CDR2: SGHAT, FQNNGV. As DNA, the CDR3 is TGTGCCAGCAGCTACCGAAGGGACGTTCCCCGCTCGAATACGCAGTATTTT. This encodes CASSYRRDVPRSNTQYF.

V gene TRBV6-5 combines with J gene TRBJ1-2; TRBD1 is a possible D gene (6 bases). CDR1 MNHEY and CDR2 SVGAGI come from the germline V gene. This CDR3 is 14 amino acids long. With 0 bases removed from V and 5 bases from J, the gap between germline ends came to 10 bases. The chain's CDR3 is CASSYSTTGYGYTF. The CDR3 nucleotides read TGTGCCAGCAGTTACTCCACCACAGGGTATGGCTACACCTTC.

As concerns this clone: In the same sample, other DNA sequences code for this CDR3. The rearrangement links TRBV25-1 to TRBJ2-3; 7 bases match TRBD1. The junction had 5 bases not matched to a gene; V was cut back by 5 bases and J by 3 bases. Germline V lookup: CDR1 MGHDK, CDR2 SYGVNS. The CDR3 spans 14 residues. CDR3 in amino acids: CASSLAGGTDTQYF. In nucleotides, the CDR3 is TGTGCCAGCAGTTTGGCAGGGGGTACAGATACGCAGTATTTT.

The chain uses TRBV5-1 and TRBJ2-2; perhaps D is TRBD1 or TRBD2 (5 bases each). Trimming took off 2 bases at V and 3 bases at J, with 11 bases between the two ends. The CDR3 has 15 residues. From germline, CDR1 is SGHRS and CDR2 YFSETQ. CDR3 in amino acids: CASSFWDGDTGELFF. The DNA for the CDR3 is TGCGCCAGCAGCTTTTGGGACGGTGACACCGGGGAGCTGTTTTTT.

The chain couples TRBV10-3 to TRBJ1-2, with 7 bases matching TRBD1. Germline CDR1 and CDR2: ENHRY and SYGVKD. The ends lost 1 base at V and 6 bases at J; junction bases unmatched: 8. The CDR3 runs to 15 residues. CDR3 nucleotide sequence: TGTGCCATCAGTGAGTGGGAAGGGGGCGACCATGGCTACACCTTC. Translated: CAISEWEGGDHGYTF.

On this clone itself: The final CDR3 position lacks the conserved phenylalanine or tryptophan, pointing to a likely read error. It is unclear where the CDR3 begins or ends on the DNA, so no DNA is shown, and the CDR3 is as TCRdb lists it. CDR3 residues: CASSTGTGATL. V is TRBV2 and J is TRBJ1-1; TRBD1, the D gene given by the table, was not confirmed from the DNA. Both ends counted, the CDR3 spans 11 residues. The germline V gene encodes CDR1 SNHLY and CDR2 FYNNEI.